What follows describes a single T cell receptor beta chain. What antigen it recognizes has not been identified. It has no much larger one-base neighbor in the sample; base qualities were not kept. V lost 3 bases and J lost 6 bases; the stretch between them is 21 bases long. Per the germline V gene, SGDLS is the CDR1 and YYNGEE is the CDR2. The CDR3 runs 16 residues from the cysteine to the phenylalanine. Only the CDR3 region is kept as DNA, spanning 48 bases read in frame from base 1. This entry belongs to a study of T cell responses to AZD1222 COVID-19 vaccine (dated by TCRdb to the early 2020s). Broadly, across the study: AZD1222 recipients with second doses at about 4 weeks or about 12 weeks were pooled, because spike-specific TCR depth and breadth did not differ between schedules. Trial participants were enrolled by age into 18-55, 56-69 and 70-plus year subgroups, with around 150, 28 and 57 TCR-sequenced participants respectively. TCR sequencing covered 230 or so trial participants: about 210 given two doses of AZD1222 and around 25 given two doses of MenACWY control vaccine.

The CDR3 regions of human TCRbeta chains were analyzed by immunosequencing. In the original analysis: Repertoire TCRs were checked for matches against a reference library of SARS-CoV-2-specific TCRs that had been generated using the MIRA antigen-specificity platform. Breadth was defined as the fraction of unique TCRs that were SARS-CoV-2-associated, and depth was defined as the fraction of total T cells that were SARS-CoV-2-associated. Using the MIRA data, each spike-specific TCR was mapped to the spike region that the TCR reacts to and placed in a CD4 or CD8 class. Log10-transformed breadth and depth values were compared by one-way ANOVA with Sidak's multiple comparisons tests. As stored in TCRdb, this immuneACCESS dataset retains in-frame rearrangements with V and J assigned. A fraction of the clones does not appear; measured against another copy, unresolved V genes explain less than half of the discrepancy, and the remainder lacks a known reason. V and J calls and clone size come straight from that table; D and trimming were deduced from the DNA. The table for this sample lists about 120,000 clones; 80% to 95% of them were counted only once. The ten largest make up more than 13% of the sample.

Overall results and qualifications from the work: Reportedly, almost half of the unique spike-specific TCRs recognized epitopes lying outside the regions that are mutated in the B.1.351 and B.1.1.7 variants. Only five to seven AZD1222 recipients were SARS-CoV-2 seropositive at baseline, limiting conclusions about previously exposed vaccinees. After two AZD1222 doses, both the breadth and the depth of spike-specific TCRs were significantly higher than at day 0 and than in MenACWY recipients. CD4 TCRs associated with the vaccine covered the entire spike protein, and the dominant responses were in regions 160-218 and 743-854. Because no samples from the day 14 peak response were available, repertoires could be characterized only after the peak T cell response. Most participants were white British and females outnumbered males, and the authors suggested that clonal diversity may have been underestimated. In the small 56-69-year group, the increase in depth fell short of significance, most likely because of low power.

Taken with the paper, the label for time point translates to: baseline before first vaccination. Vaccinee samples came from UK trials COV001 and COV002, including a single-blind randomized controlled phase 2/3 trial of AZD1222 (ChAdOx1 nCoV-19) in healthy adults. Trial participant PBMC samples were collected at day 0 and day 28 after the second dose for TCRbeta chain sequencing. The chain was built from TRBV9 and TRBJ1-1; the D segment could be TRBD1, given 6 matching bases. This clonotype originated in an adult in good health. The sample was peripheral blood, taken on day 0 of AZD1222 vaccination. The bases read TGTGCCAGCAGCGCAGGGGAGCAGGGAGGGCCCCCTGAAGCTTTCTTT. This encodes CASSAGEQGGPPEAFF. The variable domain in full, with residues beyond the CDR3 obtained from the reference TRBV9 and TRBJ1-1 genes, is DSGVTQTPKHLITATGQRVTLRCSPRSGDLSVYWYQQSLDQGLQFLIQYYNGEERAKGNILERFSAQQFPDLHSELNLSSLELGDSALYFCASSAGEQGGPPEAFFGQGTRLTVV.